This T cell receptor (beta chain) was documented in a study of CD8 T cells in ankylosing spondylitis. This clonotype showed up many times. Its antigen is currently unknown. CDR1 SQVTM and CDR2 ANQGSEA come from the germline V gene. Trimming stripped 6 bases from V and 4 bases from J, with 15 bases between. This CDR3 region has 13 residues. TCRdb re-called the 5' RACE reads with MiXCR, one entry per CDR3 protein. The table shows around 490,000 distinct CDR3 sequences, with about 5% occurring only once. The study, taken as a whole, reports: For ankylosing spondylitis blood, a TCR beta motif of 7 or 8 highly homologous variants appeared characteristic.

This sequence was found in a male donor with ankylosing spondylitis. The chain combines TRBV29-1 with TRBJ1-1; D may be TRBD1 (5 bases). The source material was blood, either unsorted or a sorted T cell fraction (not recorded which). The DNA for the CDR3 is TGCAGCGTGGCCCCAGGGTTACTCACTGAAGCTTTCTTT. The encoded protein is CSVAPGLLTEAFF.